This passage covers 25 T cell receptor beta chains from one sample sequenced in a study of metastatic and nonmetastatic thyroid tumors. Thyroid surgery was preceded by no treatment in any patient. Through MiXCR, TCRdb re-clonotyped the PCR reads. The table records 15,000 or so clones, less than 30% of them present only once. The specimen sequenced was tumor tissue. Source of these receptors: a male donor with papillary thyroid cancer or a benign thyroid nodule (not recorded which). Some clones in this sample may be carry-over from other donors' samples.

This clone was counted many times. V is TRBV14 and J is TRBJ2-1, with TRBD2 identical over 10 bases. Germline V gene sequence: CDR1 SGHDN, CDR2 FVKESK. Trimming took 2 bases from V and 8 from J; bases not matched to a gene: 0. The CDR3 has 13 residues. CDR3 bases: TGTGCCAGCAGCCAAAGCGGGAGGGATGAGCAGTTCTTC. It translates to CASSQSGRDEQFF.

As for this clone: Since a much larger clone is just one base distant, this may be a read error. The V and J genes are TRBV6-1 and TRBJ2-7; 8 bases fit TRBD2. The CDR3 runs 14 residues. The V and J ends lost 6 bases and 7 bases, in that order; junction bases with no gene match: 11. Germline V gene lookup returns CDR1 MNHNS and CDR2 SASEGT. CDR3 sequence reads: CASRPGTRGGEQYF. DNA of the CDR3: TGTGCCAGCAGACCCGGGACACGGGGGGGGGAGCAGTACTTC.

This clone has only a few counts. The chain links TRBV6-1 to TRBJ2-7; 10 positions agree with TRBD1. This CDR3 is 15 amino acids long. Germline values: CDR1 MNHNS, CDR2 SASEGT. V was pared by 1 base and J by 4 bases, with 4 bases of the junction left unmatched. The CDR3 spells CASSEGTGGSYEQYF. The CDR3 DNA reads TGTGCCAGCAGTGAAGGGACAGGGGGATCTTACGAGCAGTACTTC.

The gene calls are TRBV4-1 and TRBJ2-7, with 8 bases identical to TRBD2. CDR3 size: 17 residues. Trimming removed 2 bases from V and 2 bases from J; junction bases left unmatched: 11. Germline CDR1 and CDR2: MGHRA and YSYEKL. In DNA form, the CDR3 reads TGCGCCAGCAGCCAAATCGGAGCGGGAGTGTTCCCCTACGAGCAGTACTTC. It yields the protein CASSQIGAGVFPYEQYF.

The chain employs TRBV4-1 and TRBJ1-2, with 7 bases matching TRBD1. From germline, CDR1 is MGHRA and CDR2 YSYEKL. This CDR3 has 14 amino acids. J lost 4 bases, V lost 0 bases, and 2 bases had no gene match. The CDR3 is CASSQEDRLYGYTF. DNA for the CDR3: TGCGCCAGCAGCCAAGAGGACAGGCTCTATGGCTACACCTTC.

This clone was seen many times. The V gene is TRBV20-1, the J gene TRBJ2-5, with 9 bases matching TRBD1. This CDR3 is 14 amino acids long. Trimming cost V 6 bases and J 3 bases; bases outside gene matches: 8. The V gene's germline CDR1 is DFQATT and CDR2 SNEGSKA (reference sequence). In nucleotides, the CDR3 is TGCAGTGCCTACGACAGGGGGTTGGAAGAGACCCAGTACTTC. As protein: CSAYDRGLEETQYF.

This clone appeared many times. The gene calls are TRBV6-1 and TRBJ2-7; the match to TRBD2 covers 11 bases. The germline CDR1 and CDR2 sequences are MNHNS and SASEGT. This CDR3 comprises 14 residues. V lost 6 bases, J lost 6 bases, and 7 bases stayed unmatched. The CDR3, as DNA: TGTGCCAGCAGCCAGGGACTAGCGGTTCCCGAGCAGTACTTC. As protein: CASSQGLAVPEQYF.

V and J are TRBV14 and TRBJ1-3; D uncertain. The CDR3 loop spans 17 amino acids. The germline gives CDR1 SGHDN, CDR2 FVKESK. Trimming removed 4 bases at V and 5 bases at J, with 21 bases between. CDR3 DNA: TGTGCCAGCAGCCCGACTAGACGGAACGATGGGAGAAACACCATATATTTT. Encoded protein: CASSPTRRNDGRNTIYF.

The chain has TRBV5-1 and TRBJ2-3; D may be TRBD2 (5 bases). CDR1 is SGHRS and CDR2 is YFSETQ in the germline V gene. The CDR3 is 16 amino acids. V was cut by 0 bases and J by 2 bases, with 13 bases left in between. CDR3 nucleotides: TGCGCCAGCAGCTTGGTCCGGGGAACCAACACAGATACGCAGTATTTT. Translated, it gives CASSLVRGTNTDTQYF.

The CDR3 DNA reads as TGTGCCAGCAGCTTATCACCGAACACCGGGGAGCTGTTTTTT. This gives the protein CASSLSPNTGELFF. The V call is TRBV7-3, the J call TRBJ2-2, with D uncertain. From germline, CDR1 is SGHTA and CDR2 FQGTGA. There are 14 residues in the CDR3. Trimming cost V 2 bases and J 0 bases, with 4 bases left between them.

This chain connects TRBV5-1 to TRBJ1-5, with 10 bases matching TRBD1. Germline V lookup: CDR1 SGHRS, CDR2 YFSETQ. The CDR3 consists of 14 residues. J lost 4 bases, V lost 4 bases, and 2 bases had no gene match. The CDR3 bases are TGCGCCAGCAGCGGGGGACAGGGGAATCAGCCCCAGCATTTT. Translating it yields CASSGGQGNQPQHF.

V gene TRBV12-3 or TRBV12-4 combines with J gene TRBJ2-7, with D unclear. V was pared by 3 bases and J by 7 bases, with 13 bases between. The CDR3 has 13 amino acids. This CDR3 is CASSLGRRWEQYF. The CDR3, as DNA: TGTGCCAGCAGTTTGGGTCGGCGGTGGGAGCAGTACTTC.

V gene TRBV24-1 combines with J gene TRBJ2-2; D may be TRBD2 (5 bases). The length of the CDR3 is 11 residues. The ends were cut back, 8 bases at V and 9 bases at J, with 9 bases in the middle. Germline CDR1 reads KGHDR; CDR2 reads SFDVKD. The CDR3: CATTAGRELFF. In DNA form, the CDR3 reads TGTGCCACCACCGCGGGCCGGGAGCTGTTTTTT.

This clone was observed a few times. V gene TRBV6-1 combines with J gene TRBJ2-3; D is undetermined. The V end was cut by 7 bases, the J end by 9 bases, with 17 bases between. From germline, CDR1 is MNHNS and CDR2 SASEGT. This CDR3 has 13 residues. CDR3 in amino acids: CASTTPPLGTQYF. Here the CDR3 DNA reads TGTGCCAGCACCACCCCCCCTTTGGGCACGCAGTATTTT.

The rearrangement joins TRBV20-1 to TRBJ2-7; the D gene could be TRBD1 or TRBD2 (5 bases each). Trimming shortened V by 0 bases and J by 2 bases, and 14 bases separated the two germline ends. The CDR3 has 15 residues. Germline V gene lookup returns CDR1 DFQATT and CDR2 SNEGSKA (reference sequence). This CDR3 is CSARDGAGWAYEQYF. DNA of the CDR3: TGCAGTGCTAGAGACGGGGCAGGGTGGGCCTACGAGCAGTACTTC.

This sequence joins TRBV20-1 and TRBJ2-1; 12 bases are shared with TRBD2. The CDR3 sequence is 15 residues long. Per germline, CDR1 DFQATT and CDR2 SNEGSKA (reference sequence). After removal of 6 bases from V and 7 bases from J, the junction contained 10 bases not matched to a gene. The CDR3, as DNA: TGCAGTGCGCGAGGGGGCACTAGCGGGAGGAATGAGCAGTTCTTC. Translation: CSARGGTSGRNEQFF.

This clone has ten or more counts. V gene TRBV20-1 combines with J gene TRBJ2-7; D is possibly TRBD2 (5 bases). CDR1 DFQATT and CDR2 SNEGSKA come from the germline V gene (reference sequence). The CDR3 runs to 13 residues. The CDR3 region is CSGEGGLAYEQYF. In DNA form, the CDR3 reads TGCAGCGGTGAGGGCGGTTTAGCCTACGAGCAGTACTTC.

Only a few counts were recorded for this clone. The chain recombines TRBV12-3 or TRBV12-4 with TRBJ2-7; D perhaps matches TRBD1 (5 bases). The V gene lost 5 bases and the J gene lost 0 bases, with 14 bases spanning the gap. The CDR3 covers 15 residues. CDR3 region: CASSPSNRSSYEQYF. DNA for the CDR3: TGTGCCAGCAGTCCATCTAACAGGAGCTCCTACGAGCAGTACTTC.

The V and J genes are TRBV24-1 and TRBJ1-5, with a tentative D call TRBD1 (6 bases). Germline CDR1 is KGHDR and CDR2 is SFDVKD. V shed 3 bases and J shed 11 bases, with 19 bases lying between them. This CDR3 is 15 amino acids long. In DNA, the CDR3 is TGTGCCACCAGTGATGCCAGGGGACCCGGCTGGGCCCAGCATTTT. Residues: CATSDARGPGWAQHF.

This clone has at least ten counts. CDR3 in DNA: TGTGCCAGCAGCTTCGGGACAGGGTTACAAGAGCAGTACTTC. Protein product: CASSFGTGLQEQYF. The chain joins TRBV11-1 to TRBJ2-7; TRBD1 matches at 9 bases. CDR1 is SGHAT, CDR2 FQDESV, per germline (reference sequence). The V gene end was trimmed by 3 bases and the J gene end by 7 bases; junction bases not matched to a gene: 7. This CDR3 is built from 14 residues.

CDR3 loop: CAWSVRRGGEQYF. DNA of the CDR3: TGTGCCTGGAGTGTCCGCAGGGGTGGCGAGCAGTACTTC. The V and J genes are TRBV30 and TRBJ2-7, with D possibly TRBD1 on 6 matching bases. The CDR3 extends over 13 amino acids. Germline V gene sequence: CDR1 GTSNPN, CDR2 SVGIG (reference sequence). V was trimmed by 0 bases and J by 6 bases, leaving 12 bases between them. Full variable domain (rest looked up from reference TRBV30 and TRBJ2-7): SQTIHQWPATLVQPVGSPLSLECTVEGTSNPNLYWYRQAAGRGLQLLFYSVGIGQISSEVPQNLSASRPQDRQFILSSKKLLLSDSGFYLCAWSVRRGGEQYFGPGTRLTVT.

A few counts support this clone. The rearrangement links TRBV7-9 to TRBJ2-7; TRBD1 matches at 9 bases. Germline CDR1 reads SEHNR; CDR2 reads FQNEAQ (reference sequence). V gave up 5 bases and J gave up 6 bases; unmatched junction bases: 8. The CDR3 covers 14 residues. For the CDR3, the DNA is TGTGCCAGCAGCCCGGGACAGGGATTTGTCGAGCAGTACTTC. Its translation is CASSPGQGFVEQYF.

This clone was counted ten times or more. The rearrangement joins TRBV5-1 to TRBJ1-2; 7 bases are shared with TRBD1. CDR3 length: 14 amino acids. J lost 2 bases, V lost 0 bases, and 1 base had no gene match. Germline lookup yields CDR1 SGHRS and CDR2 YFSETQ. CDR3 DNA: TGCGCCAGCAGCTTGGTGACAGGGAACTATGGCTACACCTTC. It codes for CASSLVTGNYGYTF. The full variable domain, completed using reference TRBV5-1 and TRBJ1-2, is KAGVTQTPRYLIKTRGQQVTLSCSPISGHRSVSWYQQTPGQGLQFLFEYFSETQRNKGNFPGRFSGRQFSNSRSEMNVSTLELGDSALYLCASSLVTGNYGYTFGSGTRLTVV.

This clone was observed at least ten times. The chain recombines TRBV5-1 with TRBJ2-5; 9 bases agree with TRBD2. The CDR3 covers 14 residues. The germline V gene encodes CDR1 SGHRS and CDR2 YFSETQ. The trim removed 2 bases at V and 5 bases at J, leaving 4 bases unmatched. In DNA form, the CDR3 reads TGCGCCAGCAGCTTCCCGCGGGGGGGGGAGACCCAGTACTTC. Residues: CASSFPRGGETQYF.

The chain links TRBV5-4 to TRBJ1-4; TRBD1 matches at 8 bases. CDR3 size: 16 residues. The junction had 9 bases not matched to a gene; V was cut back by 4 bases and J by 4 bases. Germline V CDR1 and CDR2: SGHNT, YYREEE (reference sequence). The chain's CDR3 is CASSRGETGVNEKLFF. Written as DNA, the CDR3 is TGTGCCAGCAGCCGCGGTGAGACAGGGGTTAATGAAAAACTGTTTTTT.